A selection of T cell receptor beta chains follows, all from one sample in a study of shared clonotypes between healthy human individuals. Sequencing used immunoSEQ multiplex PCR; TCRdb keeps in-frame clones, though not all of them. The sample has around 440,000 clones, roughly four fifths seen once. What was sequenced was PBMCs. The receptors were gathered from a woman between 35 and 50 years old in good health. Some clones in this sample may be carry-over from other donors' samples. Each CDR3 is given with its conserved first and last residue.

cdr3_length j_call v_call cdr3_aa
14 TRBJ2-2 TRBV5-1 CASSLDRATGELFF
14 TRBJ1-2 TRBV28 CASSSGRANYGYTF
16 TRBJ2-2 TRBV25-1 CASSEFQGDRTGELFF
13 TRBJ2-7 TRBV30 CAWRTDSQTEQYF
15 TRBJ2-1 TRBV19 CASSTHLASGYEQFF
15 TRBJ1-5 TRBV28 CASSLGAFLNQPQHF
17 TRBJ2-1 TRBV7-8 CASSFIAGGSSYNEQFF
14 TRBJ2-7 TRBV5-1 CASSLGATGYEQYF
14 TRBJ1-5 TRBV30 CAWSVWGDNQPQHF
10 TRBJ2-1 TRBV20-1 CSASLGEQFF
14 TRBJ1-2 TRBV4-1 CASSQDGSSVTYTF
13 TRBJ2-3 TRBV25-1 CASNQGWADTQYF
13 TRBJ2-1 TRBV7-9 CASSPRVGDEQFF
14 TRBJ2-7 TRBV11-1 CASSTRQSSYEQYF
14 TRBJ1-5 TRBV10-3 CAIRDQGDNQPQHF
14 TRBJ2-7 TRBV7-2 CASSLASGRYEQYF
13 TRBJ2-2 TRBV5-4 CASSREVIGELFF
14 TRBJ2-7 TRBV5-6 CASKASGIDYEQYF
14 TRBJ2-1 TRBV19 CASSIPGLKNEQFF
20 TRBJ2-7 TRBV28 CASSLFRGSNFELESYEQYF
13 TRBJ2-2 TRBV15 CATSQGVAGELFF
16 TRBJ2-1 TRBV5-1 CASSSGLAPIYNEQFF
12 TRBJ1-2 TRBV5-1 CASREEGDGYTF
14 TRBJ2-7 TRBV30 CAWSGGQGAYEQYF
15 TRBJ2-2 TRBV19 CASSIPGANTGELFF
15 TRBJ2-1 TRBV19 CASSIAGGSYNEQFF
15 TRBJ1-1 TRBV5-1 CASSLVPPIRSEAFF
14 TRBJ2-3 TRBV14 CASSQGLAADTQYF
14 TRBJ1-1 TRBV9 CASSVAMGDAEAFF
13 TRBJ2-5 TRBV9 CASNSGIGETQYF
15 TRBJ2-3 TRBV5-4 CASSLLAGITDTQYF
15 TRBJ2-6 TRBV7-3 CASSWGHSGANVLTF
15 TRBJ1-5 TRBV2 CASSYRGGSNQPQHF
17 TRBJ2-7 TRBV7-9 CASSPRSGQGSSYEQYF
13 TRBJ2-7 TRBV2 CATRQGWAGEQYF
15 TRBJ2-7 TRBV9 CASSVTRDSPYEQYF
18 TRBJ2-7 TRBV27 CASSLPAGTGTYHYEQYF
12 TRBJ2-7 TRBV7-9 CASSLGSYEQYF
15 TRBJ2-3 TRBV28 CASSGMGTGIDTQYF
15 TRBJ1-2 TRBV10-3 CAISSGDRANYGYTF
13 TRBJ1-2 TRBV6-5 CASRLTGNYGYTF
15 TRBJ1-1 TRBV4-2 CASSQGAGADTEAFF
14 TRBJ2-2 TRBV7-9 CASSFGYTTGELFF
18 TRBJ2-1 TRBV6-1 CASSDRGVAGGPYNEQFF
15 TRBJ2-7 TRBV5-1 CASSLDPGPYYEQYF
13 TRBJ2-1 TRBV10-2 CASSAGTYGEQFF
14 TRBJ2-1 TRBV7-2 CASSLGRTSDEQFF
11 TRBJ1-1 TRBV4-1 CASRFNTEAFF
15 TRBJ2-7 TRBV11-1 CASSNPGLAAYEQYF
14 TRBJ1-5 TRBV9 CASSVGKSNQPQHF
12 TRBJ2-7 TRBV30 CALGQGRGEQYF
12 TRBJ2-7 TRBV11-2 CASSHGLAEQYF
15 TRBJ1-2 TRBV19 CASSIDLSRADGYTF
16 TRBJ2-7 TRBV28 CASSSPRGALTYEQYF
15 TRBJ1-1 TRBV7-2 CASSLTGGPGTEAFF
14 TRBJ1-4 TRBV6-4 CATSEGNLNEKLFF
12 TRBJ1-2 TRBV28 CASRNTNYGYTF
13 TRBJ2-1 TRBV7-8 CASSPEVRDEQFF
15 TRBJ1-1 TRBV6-4 CASSNQGRLNTEAFF